This T cell receptor (beta chain) was identified in a study of shared clonotypes between healthy human individuals. Trimming cost V 6 bases and J 5 bases; bases outside gene matches: 4. The CDR3 runs 12 residues. CDR1 is LNHDA and CDR2 is SQIVND in the germline V gene (reference sequence). Produced via immunoSEQ multiplex PCR; TCRdb's table is partial and in-frame only. Among just over 2,000,000 clones listed, roughly 94% were seen once. Naive CD8 cells were CD45RO-negative, positively selected for CCR7, excluding terminally differentiated effector memory CD45RA+ cells. Sequencing was done on a sample of naive CD8+ T cells sorted from blood. This receptor was obtained from a man aged 18 to 30 in good health. This chain uses TRBV19 with TRBJ2-7; 7 nucleotides align to TRBD1. This CDR3 reads CASRTGFDEQYF. In DNA form, the CDR3 reads TGTGCCAGTAGGACAGGGTTCGACGAGCAGTACTTC.